The 8 T cell receptor beta chains below all came from one sample that was sequenced in a study of early T cells in non-severe SARS-CoV-2 infection. Using its own MiXCR run on the 5' RACE reads, TCRdb lists one record per CDR3 protein. The sample records almost 30,000 distinct CDR3 sequences, around 5.1% being singletons. Input material: whole blood. The receptors stem from an adult who was a healthcare worker with PCR-confirmed SARS-CoV-2 infection or an uninfected control (not recorded which).

The CDR3 loop is CASSVMGLAGDEQFF. The CDR3 DNA is TGTGCCAGCAGCGTAATGGGTCTAGCGGGAGATGAGCAGTTCTTC. This chain connects TRBV9 to TRBJ2-1; 10 nucleotides match TRBD2. The CDR3 spans 15 residues. The ends lost 1 base at V and 8 bases at J; junction bases unmatched: 6. CDR1 and CDR2 (germline): SGDLS, YYNGEE. The complete variable domain, with remaining parts taken from reference TRBV9 and TRBJ2-1, reads DSGVTQTPKHLITATGQRVTLRCSPRSGDLSVYWYQQSLDQGLQFLIQYYNGEERAKGNILERFSAQQFPDLHSELNLSSLELGDSALYFCASSVMGLAGDEQFFGPGTRLTVL.

This clonotype was detected many times. The gene calls are TRBV11-2 and TRBJ2-1; TRBD2 matches at 8 bases. The CDR3 runs to 20 residues. The germline gives CDR1 SGHAT, CDR2 FQNNGV. V trimming: 5 bases; J trimming: 7 bases; junction bases outside the gene matches: 25. CDR3 region: CASSPTTRGRGTSPVNEQFF. The CDR3 nucleotides read TGTGCCAGCAGCCCTACCACCAGGGGTCGAGGGACTAGTCCTGTGAATGAGCAGTTCTTC. The full variable domain, its missing parts supplied by reference TRBV11-2 and TRBJ2-1, is EAGVAQSPRYKIIEKRQSVAFWCNPISGHATLYWYQQILGQGPKLLIQFQNNGVVDDSQLPKDRFSAERLKGVDSTLKIQPAKLEDSAVYLCASSPTTRGRGTSPVNEQFFGPGTRLTVL.

This clonotype has a count of ten or more. This chain connects TRBV7-9 to TRBJ2-7; 9 bases fit TRBD2. The CDR3 consists of 15 residues. The ends lost 5 bases at V and 7 bases at J; junction bases unmatched: 12. Germline CDR1 reads SEHNR; CDR2 reads FQNEAQ (reference sequence). CDR3 sequence (DNA): TGTGCCAGCAGCCCACGGAGTAGCGGGGGCAGAGAGCAGTACTTC. Encoded protein: CASSPRSSGGREQYF.

V is TRBV20-1 and J is TRBJ1-5; D gene unclear. CDR3 length: 12 residues. The V end was cut by 3 bases, the J end by 1 base, with 4 bases between. Germline V gene data show CDR1 as DFQATT and CDR2 as SNEGSKA (reference sequence). CDR3 residues: CSASESNQPQHF. The CDR3 DNA reads TGCAGTGCTAGCGAGAGCAATCAGCCCCAGCATTTT.

This clonotype appeared many times. The V call is TRBV5-1, the J call TRBJ2-7, with D perhaps TRBD1 or TRBD2 (5 bases each). The CDR3 loop spans 14 amino acids. V was trimmed by 3 bases and J by 2 bases, leaving 12 bases between them. Per the germline V gene, CDR1 is SGHRS and CDR2 is YFSETQ. The CDR3 region has the DNA TGCGCCAGCAGCTATAGGGACGGACCCTACGAGCAGTACTTC. Protein: CASSYRDGPYEQYF.

This clonotype appeared many times. The gene calls are TRBV5-1 and TRBJ1-6; D gene uncertain. Germline CDR1 reads SGHRS; CDR2 reads YFSETQ. The CDR3 is 17 residues long. With 4 bases removed from V and 0 bases from J, the gap between germline ends came to 14 bases. The CDR3 here is CASSHYSADSYNSPLHF. Here the CDR3 DNA reads TGCGCCAGCAGCCACTACAGCGCGGACTCCTATAATTCACCCCTCCACTTT.

This clonotype was seen many times. V is TRBV14 and J is TRBJ2-1, with D perhaps TRBD2 (6 bases). This CDR3 is 14 amino acids long. The ends were cut back, 0 bases at V and 15 bases at J, with 18 bases in the middle. Per the germline V gene, CDR1 is SGHDN and CDR2 is FVKESK. CDR3 DNA: TGTGCCAGCAGCCAAGACCCCTCCGGGACTCCGCCGTTCTTC. Protein sequence: CASSQDPSGTPPFF.

This clonotype occurred a few times. The chain couples TRBV7-9 to TRBJ1-2; no reliable D call. CDR3 length: 13 amino acids. Germline V gene lookup returns CDR1 SEHNR and CDR2 FQNEAQ (reference sequence). Trimming stripped 0 bases from V and 3 bases from J, with 5 bases between. DNA of the CDR3: TGTGCCAGCAGCTTAGCAACGGACTATGGCTACACCTTC. Translating it yields CASSLATDYGYTF.